This record concerns one T cell receptor (beta chain) sequence. The target antigen is unknown. Other DNA sequences in this specimen translate into the identical CDR3. The CDR3 length is 17 residues. V lost 0 bases and J lost 2; bases outside the gene matches: 8. The germline V gene encodes CDR1 SGHRS and CDR2 YFSETQ. Clones were sequenced by immunoSEQ multiplex PCR, and TCRdb holds only the in-frame ones, with some missing. The sample carries more than 65,000 clones, 87% recorded once. This sample stems from a study of PD-L1 blockade in urothelial cancer. Whole-study context: Analysis of the blood was performed 3 weeks (second dose) and 6 weeks after treatment start.

Whole-study findings and limits: Survival was better when pretreatment blood TCR clonality fell below the median.

V gene TRBV5-1 combines with J gene TRBJ2-7; 10 nucleotides line up with TRBD2. This clonotype was obtained from a woman in her 70s with urothelial cancer. Material: PBMCs, obtained around atezolizumab (anti-PD-L1) treatment. The CDR3 region is CASSLASRTSGAYEQYF. In DNA form, the CDR3 reads TGCGCCAGCAGCTTGGCCTCTAGGACTAGCGGTGCCTACGAGCAGTACTTC. Full variable domain (missing parts from reference TRBV5-1 and TRBJ2-7): KAGVTQTPRYLIKTRGQQVTLSCSPISGHRSVSWYQQTPGQGLQFLFEYFSETQRNKGNFPGRFSGRQFSNSRSEMNVSTLELGDSALYLCASSLASRTSGAYEQYFGPGTRLTVT.